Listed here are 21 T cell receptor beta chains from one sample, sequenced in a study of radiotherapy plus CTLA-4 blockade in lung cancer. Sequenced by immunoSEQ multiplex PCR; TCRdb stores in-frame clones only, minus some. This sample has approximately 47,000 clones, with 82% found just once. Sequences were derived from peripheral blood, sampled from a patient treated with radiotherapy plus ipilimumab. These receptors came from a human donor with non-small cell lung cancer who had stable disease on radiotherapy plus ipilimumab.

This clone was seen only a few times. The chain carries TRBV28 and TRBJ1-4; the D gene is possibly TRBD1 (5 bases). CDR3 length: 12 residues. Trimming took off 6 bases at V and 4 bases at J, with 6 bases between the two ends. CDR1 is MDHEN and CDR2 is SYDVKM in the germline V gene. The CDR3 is CASSQGNEKLFF. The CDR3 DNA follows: TGTGCCAGCAGCCAGGGTAATGAAAAACTGTTTTTT. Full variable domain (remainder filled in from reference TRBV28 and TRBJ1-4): DVKVTQSSRYLVKRTGEKVFLECVQDMDHENMFWYRQDPGLGLRLIYFSYDVKMKEKGDIPEGYSVSREKKERFSLILESASTNQTSMYLCASSQGNEKLFFGSGTQLSVL.

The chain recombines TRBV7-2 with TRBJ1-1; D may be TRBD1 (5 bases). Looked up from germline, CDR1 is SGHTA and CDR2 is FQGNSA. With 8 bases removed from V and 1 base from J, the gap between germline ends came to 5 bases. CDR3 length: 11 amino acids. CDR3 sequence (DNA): TGTGCCAGCGGACAGAACACTGAAGCTTTCTTT. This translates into CASGQNTEAFF.

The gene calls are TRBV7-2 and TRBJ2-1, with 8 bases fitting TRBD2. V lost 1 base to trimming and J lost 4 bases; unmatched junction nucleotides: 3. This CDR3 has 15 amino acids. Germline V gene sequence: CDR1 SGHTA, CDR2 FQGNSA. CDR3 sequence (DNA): TGTGCCAGCAGCTTAGGGGGACTAGGGTACAATGAGCAGTTCTTC. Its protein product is CASSLGGLGYNEQFF.

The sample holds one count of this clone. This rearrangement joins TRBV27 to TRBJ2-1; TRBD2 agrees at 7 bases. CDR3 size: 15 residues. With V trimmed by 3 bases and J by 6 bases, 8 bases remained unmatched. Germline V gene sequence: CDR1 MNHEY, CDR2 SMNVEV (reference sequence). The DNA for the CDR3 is TGTGCCAGCAGTTTGGGCGGGAGAGGAGGCAATGAGCAGTTCTTC. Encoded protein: CASSLGGRGGNEQFF.

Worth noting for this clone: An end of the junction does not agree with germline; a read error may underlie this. The CDR3 DNA reads TGTGCCAGCAGGGAGAACAGGGGGACTAACCATGGCTACACCTTC. Its protein product is CASRENRGTNHGYTF. This chain links TRBV2 with TRBJ1-2; the match to TRBD1 covers 8 bases. The CDR3 has 15 amino acids. Germline lookup yields CDR1 SNHLY and CDR2 FYNNEI.

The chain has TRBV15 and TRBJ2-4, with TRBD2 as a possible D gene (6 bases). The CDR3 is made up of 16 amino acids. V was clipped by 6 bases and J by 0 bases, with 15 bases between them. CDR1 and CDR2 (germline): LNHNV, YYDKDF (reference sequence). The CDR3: CATRVWGDGAKNIQYF. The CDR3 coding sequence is TGTGCCACCAGGGTTTGGGGGGATGGAGCCAAAAACATTCAGTACTTC.

In nucleotides, the CDR3 is TGTGCCAGCACTGACAGGGTCGGCTCCTACGAGCAGTACTTC. Amino acid sequence: CASTDRVGSYEQYF. The V and J genes are TRBV2 and TRBJ2-5, with 7 bases matching TRBD1. The J call is uncertain, as TRBJ2-7 better fits the DNA end. The CDR3 loop spans 14 amino acids. CDR1 SNHLY and CDR2 FYNNEI come from the germline V gene.

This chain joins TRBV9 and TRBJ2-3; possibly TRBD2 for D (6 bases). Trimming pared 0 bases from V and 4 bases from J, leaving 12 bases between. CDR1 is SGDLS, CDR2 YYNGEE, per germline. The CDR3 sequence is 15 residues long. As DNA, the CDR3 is TGTGCCAGCAGCGTAGAGGTGGGAGGACCAGATACGCAGTATTTT. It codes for CASSVEVGGPDTQYF.

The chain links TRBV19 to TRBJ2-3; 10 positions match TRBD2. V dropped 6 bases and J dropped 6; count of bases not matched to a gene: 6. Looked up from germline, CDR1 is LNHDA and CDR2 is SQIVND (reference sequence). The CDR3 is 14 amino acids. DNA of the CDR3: TGTGCCAGTAGGGTAGCGGGAGGTGGTGATACGCAGTATTTT. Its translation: CASRVAGGGDTQYF.

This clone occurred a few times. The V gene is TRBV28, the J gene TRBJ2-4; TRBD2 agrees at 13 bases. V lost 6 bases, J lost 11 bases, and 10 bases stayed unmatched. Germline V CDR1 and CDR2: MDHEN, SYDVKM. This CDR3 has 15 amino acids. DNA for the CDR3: TGTGCCAGCAGCCCCGGACTAGCGGGAGCCGGGTTTCAGTACTTC. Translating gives CASSPGLAGAGFQYF.

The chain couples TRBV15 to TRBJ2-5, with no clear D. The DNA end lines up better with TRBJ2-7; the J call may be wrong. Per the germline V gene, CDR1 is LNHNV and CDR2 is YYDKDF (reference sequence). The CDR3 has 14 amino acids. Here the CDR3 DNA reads TGTGCCACCAGCAGAGCTTCCGGTGCCTACGAGCAGTACTTC. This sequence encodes CATSRASGAYEQYF.

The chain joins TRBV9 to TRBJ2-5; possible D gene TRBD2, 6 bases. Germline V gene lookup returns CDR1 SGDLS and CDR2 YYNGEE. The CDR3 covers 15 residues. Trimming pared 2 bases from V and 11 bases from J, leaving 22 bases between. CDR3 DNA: TGTGCCAGCAGCGTCAGACTAGGGGATGTGAGGGAGCAGTACTTC. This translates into CASSVRLGDVREQYF. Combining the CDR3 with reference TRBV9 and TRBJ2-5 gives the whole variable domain DSGVTQTPKHLITATGQRVTLRCSPRSGDLSVYWYQQSLDQGLQFLIQYYNGEERAKGNILERFSAQQFPDLHSELNLSSLELGDSALYFCASSVRLGDVREQYFGPGTRLLVL.

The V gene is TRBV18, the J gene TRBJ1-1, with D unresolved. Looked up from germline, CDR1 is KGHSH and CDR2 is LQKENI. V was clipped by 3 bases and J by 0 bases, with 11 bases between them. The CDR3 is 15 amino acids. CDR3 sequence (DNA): TGTGCCAGCTCACCCGGCAGAGGGCTGAACACTGAAGCTTTCTTT. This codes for CASSPGRGLNTEAFF. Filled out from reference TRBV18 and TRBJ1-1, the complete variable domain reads NAGVMQNPRHLVRRRGQEARLRCSPMKGHSHVYWYRQLPEEGLKFMVYLQKENIIDESGMPKERFSAEFPKEGPSILRIQQVVRGDSAAYFCASSPGRGLNTEAFFGQGTRLTVV.

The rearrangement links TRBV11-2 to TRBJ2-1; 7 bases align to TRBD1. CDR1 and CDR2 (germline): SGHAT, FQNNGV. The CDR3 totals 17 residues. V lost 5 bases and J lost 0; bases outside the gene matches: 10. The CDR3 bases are TGTGCCAGCAGCGACCGGCCGGGACAGAGCTCCTACAATGAGCAGTTCTTC. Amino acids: CASSDRPGQSSYNEQFF.

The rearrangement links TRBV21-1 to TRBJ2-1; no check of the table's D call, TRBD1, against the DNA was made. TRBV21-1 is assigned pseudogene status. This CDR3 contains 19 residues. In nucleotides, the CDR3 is TGTGCCAGCAGCAAATCTAACTATGCCAGCGGACAGGGGGCAGGTGAGCAGTTCTTC. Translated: CASSKSNYASGQGAGEQFF.

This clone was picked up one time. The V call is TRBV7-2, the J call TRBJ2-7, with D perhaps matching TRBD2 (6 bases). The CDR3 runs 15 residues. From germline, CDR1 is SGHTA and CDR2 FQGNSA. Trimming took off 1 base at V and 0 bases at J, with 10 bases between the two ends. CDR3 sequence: CASSLVLAYSYEQYF. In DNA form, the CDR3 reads TGTGCCAGCAGCTTAGTACTAGCCTACTCCTACGAGCAGTACTTC.

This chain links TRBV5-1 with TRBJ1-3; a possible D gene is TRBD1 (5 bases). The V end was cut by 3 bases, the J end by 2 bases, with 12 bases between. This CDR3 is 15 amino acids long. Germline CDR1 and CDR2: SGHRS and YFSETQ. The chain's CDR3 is CASSSGGGTGNTIYF. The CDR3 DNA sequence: TGCGCCAGCAGCTCTGGGGGGGGTACTGGAAACACCATATATTTT.

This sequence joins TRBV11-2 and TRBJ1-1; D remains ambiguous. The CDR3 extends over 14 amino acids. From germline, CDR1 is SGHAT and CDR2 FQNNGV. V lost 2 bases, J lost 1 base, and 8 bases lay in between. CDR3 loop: CASSLQTGNTEAFF. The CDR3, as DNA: TGTGCCAGCAGCTTACAAACGGGGAACACTGAAGCTTTCTTT.

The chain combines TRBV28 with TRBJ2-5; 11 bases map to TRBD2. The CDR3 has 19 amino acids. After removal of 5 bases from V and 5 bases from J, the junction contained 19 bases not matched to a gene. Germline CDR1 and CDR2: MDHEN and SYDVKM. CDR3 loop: CASSPATWTSGWGRETQYF. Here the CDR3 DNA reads TGTGCCAGCAGTCCCGCTACCTGGACTAGCGGGTGGGGGAGGGAGACCCAGTACTTC.

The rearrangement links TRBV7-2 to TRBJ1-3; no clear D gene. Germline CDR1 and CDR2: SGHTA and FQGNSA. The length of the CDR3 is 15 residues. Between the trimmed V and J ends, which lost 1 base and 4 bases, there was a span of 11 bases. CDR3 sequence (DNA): TGTGCCAGCAGCTTAGTGAGGGCGGGAGGAAACACCATATATTTT. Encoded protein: CASSLVRAGGNTIYF.

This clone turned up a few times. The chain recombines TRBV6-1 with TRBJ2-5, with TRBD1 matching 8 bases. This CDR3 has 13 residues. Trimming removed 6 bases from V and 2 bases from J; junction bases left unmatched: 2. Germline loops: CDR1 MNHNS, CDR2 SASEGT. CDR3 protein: CASRWTGQETQYF. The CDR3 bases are TGTGCCAGCAGGTGGACAGGGCAAGAGACCCAGTACTTC.